These T cell receptor beta chains were read from a single sample in a study of blood T cell repertoires in COVID-19. Assay: immunoSEQ multiplex PCR; the TCRdb copy retains only in-frame clones and omits some. The sample has 60,000 to 70,000 clones, over 75% seen once. What was sequenced was peripheral blood. These receptors were obtained from a man aged 50 to 59 with acute or convalescent COVID-19. Each CDR3 is given with its conserved first and last residue. A D gene is named only where the DNA matches it firmly. Expanded clones get a size class; other rows say once, few or many, or leave the size out.

TRBD1 | TRBJ1-6 | - | TRBV14 | CASSRTGVSYNSPLHF | TGTGCCAGCAGCCGGACAGGGGTCTCCTATAATTCACCCCTCCACTTT
- | TRBJ1-5 | - | TRBV2 | CASSEEGGLGQPQHF | TGTGCCAGCAGTGAAGAGGGAGGGCTGGGGCAGCCCCAGCATTTT
- | TRBJ2-5 | - | TRBV18 | CASSPRQVGQETQYF | TGTGCCAGCTCACCAAGGCAGGTGGGCCAAGAGACCCAGTACTTC
- | TRBJ1-2 | - | TRBV5-1 | CASSLGSRAGDYGYTF | TGCGCCAGCAGCTTGGGGTCCCGGGCAGGGGACTATGGCTACACCTTC
TRBD2 | TRBJ2-2 | once | TRBV15 | CATSRAGGLGGELFF | TGTGCCACCAGCAGGGCGGGGGGTTTAGGCGGGGAGCTGTTTTTT
- | TRBJ2-3 | - | TRBV27 | CATRTDREADTQYF | TGTGCCACCAGAACCGACAGGGAGGCAGATACGCAGTATTTT
TRBD1 | TRBJ2-1 | - | TRBV11-3 | CASSPGTGGPYNEQFF | TGTGCCAGCAGCCCCGGGACAGGAGGTCCATACAATGAGCAGTTCTTC
- | TRBJ1-5 | - | TRBV6-5 | CASSETRRGNQPQHF | TGTGCCAGCTCAGAAACCCGCAGGGGAAATCAGCCCCAGCATTTT
TRBD2 | TRBJ2-3 | once | TRBV28 | CASSLGLADTDTQYF | TGTGCCAGCAGTTTGGGACTAGCGGACACAGATACGCAGTATTTT
- | TRBJ1-6 | - | TRBV5-1 | CASSLGQGGDSPLHF | TGCGCCAGCAGCTTGGGGCAGGGAGGGGATTCACCCCTCCACTTT
TRBD2 | TRBJ2-3 | few | TRBV10-1 | CASVTLAGGLDTDTQYF | TGCGCCAGCGTGACACTAGCGGGGGGGCTGGACACAGATACGCAGTATTTT
- | TRBJ2-1 | - | TRBV3-1/TRBV3-2 | CASSQDTTSYNEQFF | TGTGCCAGCAGCCAAGATACTACCTCCTACAATGAGCAGTTCTTC
TRBD1 | TRBJ1-2 | - | TRBV10-1 | CASSKGVGGDGYTF | TGCGCCAGCAGTAAGGGGGTAGGGGGCGATGGCTACACCTTC
- | TRBJ2-5 | - | TRBV18 | CASSAELPGETQYF | TGTGCCAGCTCAGCGGAACTGCCTGGGGAGACCCAGTACTTC
- | TRBJ1-2 | - | TRBV5-4 | CASSPAGGFLSGYTF | TGTGCCAGCAGCCCGGCCGGGGGGTTCCTTAGTGGCTACACCTTC
- | TRBJ2-2 | once | TRBV29-1 | CSVGSGANTGELFF | TGCAGCGTTGGGAGCGGTGCGAACACCGGGGAGCTGTTTTTT
- | TRBJ2-7 | - | TRBV12-3/TRBV12-4 | CASTGASYEQYF | TGTGCCAGCACAGGGGCATCCTACGAGCAGTACTTC
TRBD1 | TRBJ2-7 | once | TRBV6-6 | CASSLGQDLYEQYF | TGTGCCAGCAGCCTCGGACAGGATCTCTACGAGCAGTACTTC
TRBD1 | TRBJ2-7 | - | TRBV19 | CASSTGQGDEQYF | TGTGCCAGTAGTACAGGACAGGGAGACGAGCAGTACTTC
- | TRBJ2-7 | - | TRBV5-1 | CASSLTGREQYF | TGCGCCAGCAGCCTGACGGGGAGGGAGCAGTACTTC
- | TRBJ1-6 | - | TRBV18 | CASSPSGGTFPQNSPLHF | TGTGCCAGCTCACCCTCCGGAGGGACCTTTCCCCAAAATTCACCCCTCCACTTT
TRBD2 | TRBJ2-7 | - | TRBV11-1 | CASSSSGGITYEQYF | TGTGCCAGCAGCTCTAGCGGGGGGATTACCTACGAGCAGTACTTC
- | TRBJ1-1 | - | TRBV6-5 | CASSWRSNTEAFF | TGTGCCAGCAGTTGGAGGTCGAACACTGAAGCTTTCTTT
- | TRBJ1-4 | - | TRBV7-8 | CASSSRQVPPYEKLFF | TGTGCCAGCAGCTCGCGTCAGGTGCCTCCTTATGAAAAACTGTTTTTT
- | TRBJ1-1 | - | TRBV6-5 | CASSKLRGTEAFF | TGTGCCAGCAGTAAGTTGCGGGGCACTGAAGCTTTCTTT
- | TRBJ2-6 | - | TRBV7-9 | CASSLPWTVGANVLTF | TGTGCCAGCAGCTTACCCTGGACAGTTGGGGCCAACGTCCTGACTTTC
TRBD2 | TRBJ2-1 | - | TRBV27 | CASSLSTAGGSSYNEQFF | TGTGCCAGCAGTTTATCGACAGCGGGGGGAAGCTCCTACAATGAGCAGTTCTTC
TRBD1 | TRBJ2-7 | - | TRBV2 | CASRTQTGDYEQYF | TGTGCCAGCAGAACACAGACAGGGGACTACGAGCAGTACTTC
- | TRBJ2-3 | once | TRBV5-4 | CASSLGGPSTDTQYF | TGTGCCAGCAGCTTGGGGGGGCCTAGCACAGATACGCAGTATTTT
- | TRBJ1-1 | - | TRBV15 | CATSPRRAENTEAFF | TGTGCCACCAGCCCCCGTCGAGCGGAAAACACTGAAGCTTTCTTT
- | TRBJ1-1 | - | TRBV6-5 | CASSYLKDSEAFF | TGTGCCAGCAGTTACCTAAAGGACAGTGAAGCTTTCTTT
- | TRBJ1-2 | - | TRBV6-5 | CASSYSAAGVYGYTF | TGTGCCAGCAGTTACTCTGCTGCAGGGGTTTATGGCTACACCTTC
TRBD2 | TRBJ2-3 | - | TRBV10-2 | CASSATSGGTDTQYF | TGCGCCAGCAGTGCGACTAGCGGGGGCACAGATACGCAGTATTTT
TRBD1 | TRBJ2-7 | - | TRBV6-5 | CASSRDSLSEQYF | TGTGCCAGCTCACGGGACAGCCTCTCCGAGCAGTACTTC
- | TRBJ2-5 | few | TRBV11-2 | CASSFSDRGPETQYF | TGTGCCAGCAGCTTCTCAGACAGAGGCCCAGAGACCCAGTACTTC
TRBD1 | TRBJ2-5 | - | TRBV19 | CASSPRTGDAYQETQYF | TGTGCCAGTAGTCCTCGGACAGGGGACGCGTACCAAGAGACCCAGTACTTC
- | TRBJ2-1 | - | TRBV27 | CASSIDRNEQFF | TGTGCCAGCAGTATAGACAGGAATGAGCAGTTCTTC
TRBD1 | TRBJ1-3 | few | TRBV9 | CASSEGGDFTGNTIYF | TGTGCCAGCAGCGAAGGGGGCGATTTCACTGGAAACACCATATATTTT
TRBD2 | TRBJ2-3 | once | TRBV9 | CASSVQSGTSGTDTQYF | TGTGCCAGCAGCGTACAATCTGGGACTAGCGGCACAGATACGCAGTATTTT
TRBD1 | TRBJ1-1 | - | TRBV5-1 | CASSLGQGYTEAFF | TGCGCCAGCAGCTTGGGACAGGGGTACACTGAAGCTTTCTTT
- | TRBJ2-6 | - | TRBV4-1 | CATRDPSSGANVLTF | TGCGCCACCCGTGATCCGAGCTCTGGGGCCAACGTCCTGACTTTC
TRBD2 | TRBJ2-1 | - | TRBV18 | CASSPPLAGGLGEQFF | TGTGCCAGCTCACCACCCCTAGCGGGGGGGCTAGGTGAGCAGTTCTTC
- | TRBJ2-3 | - | TRBV9 | CASSPRGGDSTDTQYF | TGTGCCAGCAGCCCTAGGGGGGGGGACAGCACAGATACGCAGTATTTT
- | TRBJ2-3 | - | TRBV19 | CASSAPRDSGSTDTQYF | TGTGCCAGTAGCGCCCCGAGGGATAGCGGAAGCACAGATACGCAGTATTTT
TRBD1 | TRBJ2-6 | - | TRBV24-1 | CATSGQGAGANVLTF | TGTGCCACCAGTGGACAGGGAGCTGGGGCCAACGTCCTGACTTTC
- | TRBJ1-2 | - | TRBV3-1/TRBV3-2 | CASSQGPVNYGYTF | TGTGCCAGCAGCCAAGGGCCTGTTAACTATGGCTACACCTTC
- | TRBJ2-3 | - | TRBV25-1 | CASSDWRARDTQYF | TGTGCCAGCAGTGATTGGCGAGCGAGGGATACGCAGTATTTT
- | TRBJ2-2 | - | TRBV4-2 | CASSMSVASIGAGELFF | TGTGCCAGCAGCATGAGTGTCGCAAGTATAGGGGCCGGGGAGCTGTTTTTT
- | TRBJ2-1 | - | TRBV6-5 | CASSYSSLSYNEQFF | TGTGCCAGCAGTTACTCTAGCCTCTCCTACAATGAGCAGTTCTTC
- | TRBJ2-1 | - | TRBV29-1 | CSGARSYNEQFF | TGCAGCGGGGCTCGCTCCTACAATGAGCAGTTCTTC
TRBD2 | TRBJ2-5 | - | TRBV11-3 | CASSLRQGAGAQETQYF | TGTGCCAGCAGCCTAAGGCAGGGAGCGGGGGCCCAAGAGACCCAGTACTTC
- | TRBJ1-1 | - | TRBV30 | CAWSKGGTEAFF | TGTGCCTGGAGTAAAGGGGGCACTGAAGCTTTCTTT